This T cell receptor (beta chain) was recorded in a study of T cell clonality in common variable immunodeficiency (dated by TCRdb to 2014 to 2015). This clone occurred many times. Its antigen is unknown. Sequencing ends 3 residues short of the CDR3 end; the germline J gene provides the rest. What the work shows at the level of the full study, not this receptor alone: Fewer TCRbeta clones were shared among CVID subjects than among healthy controls (p < 0.0001). According to the authors, figuring out what caused the increased clonality in CVID would require sequencing the repertoires of T cell subpopulations. Patient heterogeneity within the CVID cohort put limits on correlating repertoire features with clinical complications. Despite equal DNA input, controls averaged approximately 82,000 unique sequences per sample versus some 30,000 in CVID samples. Reportedly, TCRbeta sequences from CVID had fewer deletions and N-nucleotide insertions, and highly modified clones with 13 or more V deletions were absent from CVID. TCRbeta clonality was higher in CVID subjects than in healthy controls (t-test p = 0.018), and the increase was most characteristic of about a third of subjects.

Diagnosis of CVID followed standard criteria, namely serum IgG, IgA and/or IgM below the normal range together with specific antibody deficiency. A total of roughly 46 subjects (roughly 15 female and around 30 male; age range about 9 to 64 years, mean age roughly 38) were included in the CVID group. Both CVID patients and healthy controls were predominantly of Caucasian heritage. All CVID subjects had received replacement immunoglobulin therapy for at least one year at the time of study participation. At blood collection, none of the CVID subjects was ill or on immunomodulatory or immunosuppressive medication. Heparinized peripheral whole blood samples of 5 to 8 ml were collected from each donor. Genomic DNA from adults with common variable immune deficiency (CVID) and from healthy adult controls was the source for sequencing TCRbeta CDR3 repertoires. To isolate peripheral blood mononuclear cells, diluted blood was subjected to density centrifugation over Hypaque 1077 or Ficoll-Paque. Unsorted mononuclear cells served as the source of genomic DNA, which was extracted either by Qiagen column purification or by a centrifugation-based method.

For sequencing input, CVID and control samples contributed equivalent amounts of genomic DNA. For every sample, a 60 bp segment covering the rearranged TCRbeta CDR3 region was amplified and then sequenced. The immunoSEQ assay, a bias-corrected multiplex PCR combined with high-throughput sequencing, was used to amplify TCRbeta. The authors' pipeline ran thus. Every unique nucleotide sequence counted as a clone and was annotated with V, D and J genes, copy number and frequency. Sequences were labeled productive if in frame, and non-productive if out of frame or containing stop codons. As previously described, clonality was calculated on the basis of Shannon's entropy. The predicted amino acid sequences of productive clones were used to derive mean CDR3 Kyte-Doolittle hydropathy. Using the R hclust function, scaled V gene usage was clustered hierarchically with Manhattan distance and complete linkage. Clone sharing by CDR3 amino acid sequence was assessed by resampling 12 repertoires per group over 100 rounds. Repertoires were searched for 70 published EBV-specific and a few hundred published CMV-specific TCRbeta sequences. After two CVID samples that produced fewer than 10,000 sequences were dropped from the analysis, 42 CVID repertoires remained. Not all clones reach the TCRdb copy of this immuneACCESS table, which keeps in-frame sequences only. Checked studies attribute under half of the gap to unresolved V genes and leave the rest unexplained. That table gives V, J and clone size, and the DNA gave D and trimming. Across this sample, about 28,000 clones were tabulated and none appeared just once. 2.5% to 3.5% of the sample lies in the top ten.

From a lookup of the germline V gene, CDR1 and CDR2 are MNHNS and SASEGT. V has 0 bases trimmed and J has 3 bases trimmed; junction bases matching no gene number 5. CDR3 length: 16 amino acids, cysteine to phenylalanine. Only the CDR3 bases that were read are kept: 39 of them, in frame from base 1. The sequence derives from a human donor with common variable immunodeficiency. Source material: peripheral blood mononuclear cells. The receptor chain draws on TRBV6-1 and TRBJ2-5; 9 of the junction bases match TRBD2. The CDR3 has the sequence CASSEARSSGEETQYF. Incomplete CDR3 DNA: TGTGCCAGCAGTGAAGCGCGGTCTAGCGGGGAAGAGACC.